Listed below are T cell receptor beta chains from one sample, sequenced in a study of cytomegalovirus exposure and HLA in healthy donors. Only in-frame clones appear in the TCRdb table, and some are missing; sequencing was by immunoSEQ multiplex PCR. The sample holds 99,000 or so clones, 83% seen once. The sequenced sample was PBMCs. The receptors stem from a man between 18 and 29 years old in good health and CMV-seronegative. CDR3s include the opening cysteine and the closing phenylalanine or tryptophan. D genes are given only for firm matches. Clone sizes are given selectively: once, few, many, or a class where the clone is expanded.

TRBJ1-1,.,.,TRBV7-3,CASSRTLNTEAFF,TGTGCCAGCAGCCGTACATTGAACACTGAAGCTTTCTTT
TRBJ2-4,.,.,TRBV11-2,CASTPTRTVNIQYF,TGTGCCAGCACCCCGACTAGGACCGTCAACATTCAGTACTTC
TRBJ1-4,TRBD1,.,TRBV19,CASRVRQGGEKLFF,TGTGCCAGTAGAGTCCGGCAGGGGGGCGAAAAACTGTTTTTT
TRBJ2-7,.,.,TRBV27,CASSPYRQGKPYEQYF,TGTGCCAGCAGTCCTTATAGGCAGGGCAAGCCCTACGAGCAGTACTTC
TRBJ2-7,TRBD2,.,TRBV7-9,CASSSGTSLDEQYF,TGTGCCAGCAGCTCCGGGACTAGCTTGGACGAGCAGTACTTC
TRBJ2-7,TRBD1,.,TRBV11-3,CASSLEQGAAYEQYF,TGTGCCAGCAGCTTAGAACAGGGGGCCGCCTACGAGCAGTACTTC
TRBJ1-2,.,.,TRBV6-5,CASSSLDRDYGYTF,TGTGCCAGCAGTTCTCTCGACAGAGACTATGGCTACACCTTC
TRBJ1-5,.,.,TRBV18,CASSPKDSRQPQHF,TGTGCCAGCTCACCAAAGGACAGCAGGCAGCCCCAGCATTTT
TRBJ2-1,TRBD2,.,TRBV19,CASSFRTSGTYNEQFF,TGTGCCAGTAGTTTCAGGACTAGCGGGACCTACAATGAGCAGTTCTTC
TRBJ2-2,.,few,TRBV9,CASSVVAENTGELFF,TGTGCCAGCAGCGTGGTAGCGGAGAACACCGGGGAGCTGTTTTTT
TRBJ2-5,.,.,TRBV7-2,CASSSSRLVQETQYF,TGTGCCAGCAGCTCCAGCCGACTAGTCCAAGAGACCCAGTACTTC
TRBJ2-1,TRBD2,.,TRBV25-1,CASSERTSGGNEQFF,TGTGCCAGCAGTGAACGGACTAGCGGGGGGAATGAGCAGTTCTTC
TRBJ1-1,TRBD1,.,TRBV7-2,CASSFSRTGEAFF,TGTGCCAGCAGCTTTTCCCGGACAGGGGAAGCTTTCTTT
TRBJ1-6,.,.,TRBV19,CASTTGRGFYNSPLHF,TGTGCCAGTACCACCGGAAGAGGGTTCTATAATTCACCCCTCCACTTT